One and the same sample provided the 26 T cell receptor beta chains below, sequenced in a study of a mutant IDH1 vaccine in newly diagnosed glioma. Sample time point: baseline, week 1 (first vaccination visit). Treatment of the sample: pre-vaccination baseline after standard-of-care therapy. The method was immunoSEQ multiplex PCR; TCRdb's version includes in-frame clones alone and lacks a portion of them. Of about 63,000 clones listed, around 88% are singletons. The sample here was peripheral blood mononuclear cells (PBMCs), taken from a glioma patient treated with radiotherapy, temozolomide or both. The receptors derive from a woman aged 18-29 years with glioma. Some clones in this sample may be carry-over from other donors' samples.

The DNA for the CDR3 is TGTGCCAGCAGTGGGACTTCGGGGAACACCGGGGAGCTGTTTTTT. Translated: CASSGTSGNTGELFF. The J gene is TRBJ2-2, the V gene TRBV2; perhaps TRBD2 as D (5 bases). CDR1 SNHLY and CDR2 FYNNEI come from the germline V gene. Between the trimmed V and J ends, which lost 4 bases and 1 base, there was a span of 10 bases. The CDR3 totals 15 residues.

This clone occurred a few times. The chain carries TRBV5-5 and TRBJ1-1, with TRBD1 identical over 8 bases. Trimming removed 0 bases from V and 0 bases from J; junction bases left unmatched: 4. CDR1 is SGHKS and CDR2 is YYEKEE in the germline V gene (reference sequence). The CDR3 covers 16 residues. CDR3 region: CASSLGTGSMNTEAFF. Here the CDR3 DNA reads TGTGCCAGCAGCTTGGGGACAGGGTCCATGAACACTGAAGCTTTCTTT.

The chain is built from TRBV5-4 and TRBJ1-2; possible D gene TRBD1, 6 bases. Germline lookup yields CDR1 SGHNT and CDR2 YYREEE (reference sequence). CDR3 size: 13 residues. The V end was cut by 6 bases, the J end by 7 bases, with 16 bases between. CDR3 amino acids: CASIPGGGSGYTF. The DNA of the CDR3 is TGTGCCAGCATACCCGGAGGGGGTAGTGGCTACACCTTC.

This sequence joins TRBV6-1 and TRBJ1-1; D remains ambiguous. V lost 1 base to trimming and J lost 5 bases, with 8 bases between them. In germline, CDR1 is MNHNS, CDR2 SASEGT. This CDR3 comprises 13 residues. The CDR3 here is CASSEGRGTEAFF. The CDR3 nucleotides read TGTGCCAGCAGTGAAGGACGTGGGACTGAAGCTTTCTTT.

The chain carries TRBV7-9 and TRBJ2-7; D is possibly TRBD2 (6 bases). The CDR3 covers 13 residues. CDR1 and CDR2 from the germline V gene are SEHNR and FQNEAQ (reference sequence). The V end was cut by 2 bases, the J end by 2 bases, with 7 bases between. In DNA, the CDR3 is TGTGCCAGCAGCTTAACGGGAGCCTACGAGCAGTACTTC. Its protein product is CASSLTGAYEQYF.

V is TRBV9 and J is TRBJ2-2; 7 nucleotides line up with TRBD2. The V and J ends lost 3 bases and 0 bases, in that order; junction bases with no gene match: 2. The CDR3 contains 15 residues. Per germline, CDR1 SGDLS and CDR2 YYNGEE. The CDR3 loop reads CASSAGGTNTGELFF. In DNA form, the CDR3 reads TGTGCCAGCAGCGCCGGGGGGACGAACACCGGGGAGCTGTTTTTT.

The chain joins TRBV7-8 to TRBJ1-1; tentative D call: TRBD1 (6 bases). CDR1 is SGHVS and CDR2 is FQNEAQ in the germline V gene. The ends were cut back, 3 bases at V and 11 bases at J, with 13 bases in the middle. There are 12 residues in the CDR3. DNA for the CDR3: TGTGCCAGCAGCTTCCCGACAGGAGTGGCTTTCTTT. Amino acid sequence: CASSFPTGVAFF.

The rearrangement joins TRBV6-1 to TRBJ1-2; D remains unclear. The germline V gene has CDR1 MNHNS and CDR2 SASEGT. The CDR3 runs to 13 residues. Trimming left V 5 bases short and J 4 bases short, with 11 bases between. CDR3 bases: TGTGCCAGCAGTTTAACAGAGTCCTATGGCTACACCTTC. Its translation is CASSLTESYGYTF.

This rearrangement joins TRBV5-1 to TRBJ2-7, with TRBD2 matching 14 bases. The germline gives CDR1 SGHRS, CDR2 YFSETQ. The CDR3 has 15 amino acids. The J segment lost 4 bases and the V segment lost 4 bases, leaving 4 bases of the junction unmatched. CDR3 sequence reads: CASSAGTSGSYEQYF. In DNA, the CDR3 is TGCGCCAGCAGCGCTGGGACTAGCGGGAGTTACGAGCAGTACTTC.

The rearrangement links TRBV6-1 to TRBJ2-5; 7 nucleotides line up with TRBD1. Germline loops: CDR1 MNHNS, CDR2 SASEGT. This CDR3 contains 14 residues. Losses at the gene ends were 2 bases for V and 4 bases for J; bases not matched to a gene: 4. CDR3 in amino acids: CASSEFNRGETQYF. The DNA of the CDR3 is TGTGCCAGCAGTGAATTTAACAGGGGAGAGACCCAGTACTTC.

The chain joins TRBV6-5 to TRBJ1-2; D might be TRBD1 (5 bases). The CDR3 is 13 amino acids. Trimming took off 3 bases at V and 8 bases at J, with 13 bases between the two ends. Per the germline V gene, CDR1 is MNHEY and CDR2 is SVGAGI. CDR3 nucleotides: TGTGCCAGCAGTTATAATCCCGGACACGGCTACACCTTC. This gives the protein CASSYNPGHGYTF.

The chain uses TRBV2 and TRBJ2-7; D might be TRBD1 (6 bases). V lost 6 bases and J 4 bases, leaving 10 bases between the germline ends. Germline V gene data show CDR1 as SNHLY and CDR2 as FYNNEI. The CDR3 totals 12 residues. CDR3 DNA sequence: TGTGCCAGCAGACCAGGGGTATACGAGCAGTACTTC. Its protein is CASRPGVYEQYF.

This chain uses TRBV30 with TRBJ2-5; D is ambiguous. CDR1 GTSNPN and CDR2 SVGIG come from the germline V gene (reference sequence). The CDR3 runs 11 residues. V shed 1 base and J shed 3 bases, with 3 bases lying between them. CDR3 region: CAWSAEETQYF. In DNA, the CDR3 is TGTGCCTGGAGTGCGGAAGAGACCCAGTACTTC.

The gene calls are TRBV5-1 and TRBJ1-1; the match to TRBD1 covers 8 bases. V was clipped by 0 bases and J by 0 bases; unmatched bases: 7. The germline V gene has CDR1 SGHRS and CDR2 YFSETQ. This CDR3 contains 17 residues. CDR3 in amino acids: CASSLAPGGDLNTEAFF. CDR3 DNA: TGCGCCAGCAGCTTGGCCCCAGGGGGCGATTTGAACACTGAAGCTTTCTTT.

The V gene is TRBV4-1, the J gene TRBJ2-2; 13 bases are a match to TRBD2. The CDR3 covers 17 residues. Germline CDR1 reads MGHRA; CDR2 reads YSYEKL. V lost 5 bases, J lost 1 base, and 4 bases stayed unmatched. The chain's CDR3 is CASSMTSGGRNTGELFF. The CDR3 DNA is TGCGCCAGCAGCATGACTAGCGGGGGGCGGAACACCGGGGAGCTGTTTTTT.

The V gene is TRBV9, the J gene TRBJ2-2, with 7 bases matching TRBD1. V lost 3 bases to trimming and J lost 1 base; unmatched junction nucleotides: 3. This CDR3 region has 15 residues. CDR1 SGDLS and CDR2 YYNGEE come from the germline V gene. CDR3 nucleotide sequence: TGTGCCAGCAGCGAGGACAGGATGAACACCGGGGAGCTGTTTTTT. Amino acids: CASSEDRMNTGELFF.

The CDR3, as DNA: TGTGCCAGCAGTACAATTTCAGGGGGTTATGGCTACACCTTC. It is translated as CASSTISGGYGYTF. The chain joins TRBV6-5 to TRBJ1-2; TRBD1 agrees at 7 bases. The germline gives CDR1 MNHEY, CDR2 SVGAGI. This CDR3 spans 14 amino acids. V was clipped by 5 bases and J by 5 bases; unmatched bases: 8.

There are a few counts of this clone. This chain links TRBV7-8 with TRBJ2-3, with D maybe TRBD2 (5 bases). Germline values: CDR1 SGHVS, CDR2 FQNEAQ. Trimming shortened V by 3 bases and J by 0 bases, and 7 bases separated the two germline ends. The CDR3 runs 14 residues. CDR3 protein: CASSFRTSTDTQYF. Written as DNA, the CDR3 is TGTGCCAGCAGCTTCCGGACTAGCACAGATACGCAGTATTTT. Full variable domain (remainder filled in from reference TRBV7-8 and TRBJ2-3): GAGVSQSPRYKVAKRGQDVALRCDPISGHVSLFWYQQALGQGPEFLTYFQNEAQLDKSGLPSDRFFAERPEGSVSTLKIQRTQQEDSAVYLCASSFRTSTDTQYFGPGTRLTVL.

The chain recombines TRBV29-1 with TRBJ2-5, with TRBD2 matching 10 bases. Germline CDR1 is SQVTM and CDR2 is ANQGSEA. The CDR3 totals 16 residues. V dropped 3 bases and J dropped 0; count of bases not matched to a gene: 7. The CDR3 sequence is CSVDGSGRSYQETQYF. CDR3 DNA sequence: TGCAGCGTTGACGGTAGCGGGAGGTCGTACCAAGAGACCCAGTACTTC.

This clone showed up just once. The chain recombines TRBV6-5 with TRBJ1-6; D remains ambiguous. The CDR3 sequence is 14 residues long. Germline CDR1 reads MNHEY; CDR2 reads SVGAGI. V shed 2 bases and J shed 4 bases, with 6 bases lying between them. This chain's CDR3 is CASSYREYNSPLHF. Here the CDR3 DNA reads TGTGCCAGCAGTTACAGAGAATATAATTCACCCCTCCACTTT.

The chain recombines TRBV9 with TRBJ2-7; D gene uncertain. Per germline, CDR1 SGDLS and CDR2 YYNGEE. V lost 0 bases, J lost 1 base, and 8 bases lay in between. The CDR3 is 14 residues long. CDR3 bases: TGTGCCAGCAGCGTAGGAGCGTTTTCCTACGAGCAGTACTTC. This gives the protein CASSVGAFSYEQYF.

The V and J genes are TRBV2 and TRBJ1-6, with D perhaps matching TRBD1 (6 bases). The germline V and J ends were trimmed by 7 bases and 8 bases, with 18 bases remaining between them. The CDR3 has 15 amino acids. The V gene's germline CDR1 is SNHLY and CDR2 FYNNEI. The CDR3: CASTGGRGGYSPLHF. The CDR3 DNA follows: TGTGCCAGCACCGGGGGACGGGGGGGCTATTCACCCCTCCACTTT.

V usage is TRBV7-2 and J usage is TRBJ2-7; 10 bases are shared with TRBD2. The CDR3 sequence is 14 residues long. Germline-derived CDR1 and CDR2 are SGHTA and FQGNSA. Trimming took 4 bases from V and 2 from J; bases not matched to a gene: 2. This CDR3 reads CASSYSGGAYEQYF. CDR3 nucleotide sequence: TGTGCCAGCAGCTACAGCGGGGGGGCCTACGAGCAGTACTTC.

This clone was picked up one time. The chain combines TRBV27 with TRBJ1-3; D is undetermined. CDR3 length equals 15 residues. Trimming stripped 2 bases from V and 2 bases from J, with 10 bases between. Germline V gene data show CDR1 as MNHEY and CDR2 as SMNVEV (reference sequence). DNA for the CDR3: TGTGCCAGCAGTTTAGGTTGGGGAGCTGGAAACACCATATATTTT. Amino acid sequence: CASSLGWGAGNTIYF.

The chain carries TRBV4-1 and TRBJ1-2; D gene uncertain. The CDR3 spans 17 residues. V dropped 1 base and J dropped 4 bases, with 19 bases sitting between them. Germline V gene lookup returns CDR1 MGHRA and CDR2 YSYEKL. The CDR3: CASSQVGGTVLGYGYTF. CDR3 nucleotide sequence: TGCGCCAGCAGCCAAGTTGGTGGTACAGTCTTGGGCTATGGCTACACCTTC.

This chain links TRBV30 with TRBJ1-4, with 9 bases lining up with TRBD1. The CDR3 runs 14 residues. The trim removed 5 bases at V and 11 bases at J, leaving 12 bases unmatched. Germline CDR1 reads GTSNPN; CDR2 reads SVGIG (reference sequence). This CDR3 reads CAWDPGQGREKLFF. For the CDR3, the DNA is TGTGCCTGGGACCCGGGACAGGGACGGGAGAAACTGTTTTTT.